This entry is about one T cell receptor (beta chain). Its antigen target is currently unknown. Within one base of it there is no much larger clone, and no base qualities were kept. The study evaluated CTLA-4 blockade (ipilimumab) given together with focal radiation therapy in patients who had chemo-refractory metastatic non-small-cell lung cancer. This specimen comes from a study of radiotherapy plus CTLA-4 blockade in lung cancer (dated by TCRdb to the late 2010s). About the full investigation: Among enrolled patients, 15% to 20% had an objective response and approximately 30% reached disease control. General conclusions and limits of the study: After treatment with radiotherapy and ipilimumab, TCR clones that originated in tumors expanded in peripheral blood. Early dynamic changes in blood T cell clones, together with increased serum interferon-beta after radiation, were reported as the strongest predictors of response.

For CDR1 and CDR2, the germline V gene lists SGHRS and YFSETQ. Measured from the cysteine to the phenylalanine, the CDR3 is 14 residues long. The CDR3 DNA has 42 bases and is translated from base 1. Trimming takes 2 bases off V and 5 bases off J; junction bases not matched to a gene: 2. Receptor libraries were prepared by the immunoSEQ multiplex PCR assay. Imported from immuneACCESS, the table was reduced by TCRdb to in-frame sequences with V and J called. These copies leave out some clones; in studies compared against another copy, an unresolved V gene accounts for under half, and the cause of the remainder is not known. The sample profile shows tens of thousands of clones; around 76% of them were found once. The ten largest clones represent roughly 15% of the sample.

This chain joins TRBV5-1 to TRBJ1-4, with 8 central nucleotides matching TRBD1. This TCR came from a human donor with non-small cell lung cancer whose response to radiotherapy plus ipilimumab could not be evaluated. Some clones in this sample may be carry-over from other donors' samples. The sample here was peripheral blood, taken from a patient treated with radiotherapy plus ipilimumab. CDR3 sequence: CASSLRDRNEKLFF. Here is the DNA: TGCGCCAGCAGCTTAAGGGACAGGAATGAAAAACTGTTTTTT.